This T cell receptor beta chain was sequenced for a study of cytomegalovirus exposure and HLA in healthy donors. Primers: 60 Vbeta forward and 13 Jbeta reverse. Some clones are missing from TCRdb's copy, which holds only in-frame ones; the method was immunoSEQ multiplex PCR. Among around 93,000 clones listed, around 84% were seen once. Healthy bone marrow donors made up the donors. The sample taken for sequencing was PBMCs. The TCR comes from a woman between 40 and 50 years old in good health and CMV-seronegative.

The CDR3 is CASSLLRGGAFF. The CDR3 nucleotides are TGTGCCAGCAGCTTATTACGGGGGGGAGCTTTCTTT. The chain couples TRBV7-2 to TRBJ1-1; the D gene is possibly TRBD1 (5 bases). This CDR3 is built from 12 residues. V was pared by 2 bases and J by 10 bases, with 11 bases between. Germline loops: CDR1 SGHTA, CDR2 FQGNSA.